This entry concerns a single TCR beta chain. No cognate antigen has been identified for it. No base qualities exist here, and no much larger clone lies one base off it. To prepare the library, the immunoSEQ multiplex PCR assay was applied. TCRdb's version of the immuneACCESS table is confined to in-frame rearrangements and falls short of the full clone set. An unresolved V gene accounts for under half of the shortfall where checked; the remainder is of unknown origin. This sample holds approximately 760,000 clones; approximately 85% were observed only once. Of the sample, 0.0095% to 0.011% is held by the ten largest clones. The record originates from a study of shared T cell receptors in the human thymus (dated by TCRdb to the early 2020s). For the study in its entirety: The study examined how self-reactive, shared T-cell receptor alpha chains are generated in the human thymus.

The germline V gene provides CDR1 LGHNA and CDR2 YSLEER. Trimming accounts for 1 base at V and 2 bases at J, while the number of junction bases matched to no gene is 9. The CDR3, from cysteine to phenylalanine, totals 19 residues. Kept here is only the CDR3 DNA, which spans 57 bases and is read in frame from base 1. The data also belong to a second study, concerning human thymus T cells. From that second study: In Finland, the donors were immunologically healthy infants who were having open corrective cardiac surgery for congenital heart defects. Thymus tissue was obtained as surgical resects removed during corrective cardiac surgery. Usage of V and J gene segments appeared to be biased in both the thymic and the peripheral blood repertoires. Highly overlapping thymic TCR repertoires among unrelated individuals were reported in the related research. The study used roughly 8 infant thymus samples plus four related peripheral blood samples to characterize TCR alpha and beta repertoires. The cohort included about 6 male and a couple of female infants, with donor ages spanning 7 to 244 days. Thymocytes were mechanically released from the tissue and were stored as pellets of about 9-33 million cells at -70 degrees C. Genomic DNA was extracted from frozen cell pellets with a QIAsymphony instrument. The immunoSEQ multiplex PCR assay was used to amplify the TCRB and TCRAD loci from a standardized amount of quality-controlled genomic DNA. Amplicons spanned the V(D)J region at a length sufficient to cover the CDR3 and identify V and J genes. The amplicons were sequenced on an Illumina platform via the commercial immunoSEQ service. Primer bias and sequencing errors were corrected as previously described, and TCRAD and TCRB were defined on the basis of the IMGT database. Analysis of the repertoires was done with immunoSEQ Analyzer 3.0 and VDJTools and included basic statistics, V/J segment usage, diversity estimates, rarefaction and pairwise overlap. Diversity was estimated using the Chao1, ChaoE, Efron-Thisted, Shannon and inverse Simpson indices, and was also estimated on datasets down-sampled to the size of the smallest sample. Repertoire overlap used strict matching of CDR3 nucleotide sequence, V gene and J gene, with Jaccard-based multidimensional scaling clustering. On average, approximately 790,000 unique TCRB clonotypes were obtained from thymus samples, compared with approximately 84,000 from blood samples.

This receptor was obtained from a girl under three years old with a congenital heart defect. Donor details come from another sample of the same person, matched by shared clones. Sequenced material: thymocytes. This chain joins TRBV4-3 to TRBJ2-5; 14 nucleotides in the junction match TRBD2. The nucleotide sequence reads as follows: TGCGCCAGCAGCCAAGTCCGCTCGGGACTAGCGGGGGCGCAAGAGACCCAGTACTTC. This yields the protein CASSQVRSGLAGAQETQYF.